The sequence of this T cell receptor (beta chain) was determined in a study of T-cell reconstitution after alpha-beta-depleted transplantation in children. A TCRbeta library incorporating unique molecular identifiers was prepared. TCRdb passed the PCR reads through MiXCR, listing each CDR3 protein once. The repertoire consists of about 350,000 distinct CDR3 sequences, with about an eighth occurring once and the leading ten covering around 4.5%. CDR1 is SGHTA and CDR2 is FQGNSA in the germline V gene. Trimming removed 9 bases from V and 0 bases from J, with 10 bases in between. This CDR3 is 13 amino acids long.

The origin of this receptor is a human donor who donated a stem cell graft to a child with Fanconi anemia. Sequenced material: PBMCs, taken from the stem cell graft. This chain connects TRBV7-2 to TRBJ2-3; D is undetermined. The CDR3 DNA is TGTGCCAGTCTAGGGTCTAGCACAGATACGCAGTATTTT. This codes for CASLGSSTDTQYF.